This T cell receptor (beta chain) comes out of a study of T cell responses to AZD1222 COVID-19 vaccine. Study background: Investigators merged groups given second doses at roughly 4 or roughly 12 weeks.

The CDR3 is 14 amino acids. Deletions cut 1 base from V and 4 bases from J, with 10 bases between. Per the germline V gene, CDR1 is SGHTA and CDR2 is FQGNSA. Clones were read by immunoSEQ multiplex PCR, and TCRdb kept only the in-frame ones, dropping some. There are about 100,000 clones in the sample; around 85% occur only once, and 6.3% lies in the top ten. Whole-study findings and limits: Only six people who got AZD1222 tested seropositive at baseline. As reported, nearly half of all spike-specific TCRs target variant regions that are unmutated. Most donors were white British and more were female, and clonal diversity was possibly underestimated.

Comment on this clone: No antigen is known for it.

This chain uses TRBV7-2 with TRBJ1-1, with D possibly TRBD1 on 5 matching bases. Sequenced material: peripheral blood, taken on day 0 of AZD1222 vaccination. The receptor's source is an adult in good health. CDR3 nucleotides: TGTGCCAGCAGCTTAGGACAGCGCCCCACTGAAGCTTTCTTT. Its protein is CASSLGQRPTEAFF.